Listed below are T cell receptor beta chains from one sample, sequenced in a study of shared T cell receptors in the human thymus. The protocol was immunoSEQ multiplex PCR, while the TCRdb copy is restricted to in-frame clones and leaves out a portion. The data contain more than 550,000 clones, 80% to 90% of them seen just once; the ten biggest clones take up over 0.008%. These sequences were also reported in another study, on human thymus T cells.

Source material: thymocytes. The receptors stem from a boy under three years old with a congenital heart defect. Both conserved end residues are trimmed from each CDR3.

v_gene	j_gene	CDR3aa
TRBV7-9	TRBJ2-2	ASSFPTVAREENTGELF
TRBV9	TRBJ2-5	ASSPPKTGKASGETQY
TRBV4-3	TRBJ1-4	ASSLGSRGHEKLF
TRBV7-2	TRBJ2-7	ASFQSGGEQY
TRBV28	TRBJ1-1	ASSPGQNTEAF
TRBV5-4	TRBJ1-1	ASSFGTGGNTEAF
TRBV5-4	TRBJ2-1	ASSSGGVSSYNEQF
TRBV5-5	TRBJ1-6	ASSLGVSPLH
TRBV2	TRBJ2-5	ASREETQY
TRBV19	TRBJ1-1	ASSTNRGVNTEAF
TRBV18	TRBJ2-5	ASSPGLAQETQY
TRBV27	TRBJ1-2	ASSHQGQGKGGYT
TRBV18	TRBJ2-5	ASSPSSGQETQY
TRBV7-7	TRBJ2-7	ASGHSLYEQY
TRBV28	TRBJ2-3	ASSTPRSSGLAATGDTQY
TRBV5-1	TRBJ2-7	ASSLGGQRYEQY
TRBV11-2	TRBJ1-1	ASSRVQGGESTEAF
TRBV19	TRBJ2-3	ASSISSSGALDTQY
TRBV5-6	TRBJ1-4	ASSFLREPSTNEKLF
TRBV4-3	NA	ASSQLQGAHEQY
TRBV7-3	TRBJ1-2	ASSSGGADGYT
TRBV6-5	TRBJ2-7	ASSPARTGYHEQY